Presented here are 8 T cell receptor beta chains from one specimen sequenced in a study of control samples from healthy donors and cancer patients. Some clones are missing from TCRdb's copy, which holds only in-frame ones; the method was immunoSEQ multiplex PCR. Of fewer than 95,000 clones in the sample, about 85% were seen once. Sequencing was performed on blood. The receptors derive from a woman between 45 and 60 years old in good health.

The chain links TRBV9 to TRBJ2-3; D remains unclear. Per germline, CDR1 SGDLS and CDR2 YYNGEE. CDR3 length: 14 residues. With 6 bases removed from V and 6 bases from J, the gap between germline ends came to 17 bases. CDR3 in amino acids: CASNPVGGVDTQYF. DNA for the CDR3: TGTGCCAGCAATCCTGTGGGCGGCGTGGATACGCAGTATTTT. The full variable domain, its missing parts supplied by reference TRBV9 and TRBJ2-3, is DSGVTQTPKHLITATGQRVTLRCSPRSGDLSVYWYQQSLDQGLQFLIQYYNGEERAKGNILERFSAQQFPDLHSELNLSSLELGDSALYFCASNPVGGVDTQYFGPGTRLTVL.

J is TRBJ2-2 and V is TRBV29-1; TRBD1 aligns across 10 bases. The V gene's germline CDR1 is SQVTM and CDR2 ANQGSEA. Trimming removed 6 bases from V and 4 bases from J; junction bases left unmatched: 2. The CDR3 consists of 13 residues. The CDR3 is CSVRTGGTGELFF. CDR3 DNA sequence: TGCAGCGTACGGACAGGGGGCACCGGGGAGCTGTTTTTT.

The sample holds a few counts of this clone. The chain recombines TRBV19 with TRBJ1-1, with D unclear. This CDR3 has 12 amino acids. Trimming pared 8 bases from V and 3 bases from J, leaving 10 bases between. Per germline, CDR1 LNHDA and CDR2 SQIVND (reference sequence). DNA for the CDR3: TGTGCCAGTTCGCTTTCGTACACTGAAGCTTTCTTT. Its protein product is CASSLSYTEAFF.

The rearrangement joins TRBV4-3 to TRBJ1-4; 7 nucleotides agree with TRBD1. With 3 bases clipped from V and 3 bases from J, the junction kept 4 bases outside the gene matches. The germline V gene has CDR1 LGHNA and CDR2 YSLEER. The CDR3 runs 15 residues. The CDR3 sequence: CASSHLGQSNEKLFF. CDR3 DNA: TGCGCCAGCAGCCACCTGGGACAGTCTAATGAAAAACTGTTTTTT.

The genes are TRBV29-1 and TRBJ2-3; D not certain. Germline V lookup: CDR1 SQVTM, CDR2 ANQGSEA. Between the trimmed V and J ends, which lost 4 bases and 1 base, there was a span of 15 bases. There are 15 residues in the CDR3. The CDR3 sequence: CSVAFGPGGTDTQYF. In nucleotides, the CDR3 is TGCAGCGTTGCCTTTGGCCCTGGAGGCACAGATACGCAGTATTTT.

The CDR3 nucleotides read TGTGCCAGCACCCCGGGCGGGACTAGCGGGGGAATTGGAGAGTTCTTC. Translated, it gives CASTPGGTSGGIGEFF. The chain has TRBV5-6 and TRBJ2-1, with TRBD2 matching 14 bases. The CDR3 has 16 residues. After removal of 6 bases from V and 14 bases from J, the junction contained 16 bases not matched to a gene. Germline loops: CDR1 SGHDT, CDR2 YYEEEE.

This clone was seen only a few times. V is TRBV7-6 and J is TRBJ1-3; the D gene is possibly TRBD1 (6 bases). The germline V gene has CDR1 SGHVS and CDR2 FNYEAQ. This CDR3 comprises 18 residues. V was clipped by 5 bases and J by 4 bases, with 24 bases between them. For the CDR3, the DNA is TGTGCCAGCAGCCCCACGGGGGGCCTATATCTTTTCGGAAACACCATATATTTT. Residues: CASSPTGGLYLFGNTIYF. Together with reference TRBV7-6 and TRBJ1-3, the CDR3 gives the full variable domain: GAGVSQSPRYKVTKRGQDVALRCDPISGHVSLYWYRQALGQGPEFLTYFNYEAQQDKSGLPNDRFSAERPEGSISTLTIQRTEQRDSAMYRCASSPTGGLYLFGNTIYFGEGSWLTVV.

The chain has TRBV11-2 and TRBJ2-4, with a possible D match to TRBD2 (6 bases). Germline V gene sequence: CDR1 SGHAT, CDR2 FQNNGV. The CDR3 is 13 residues long. V was cut by 5 bases and J by 8 bases, with 13 bases left in between. The CDR3 sequence is CASSPGDWDIQYF. As DNA, the CDR3 is TGTGCCAGCAGCCCCGGGGACTGGGACATTCAGTACTTC.